The clone carrying this TCR beta chain appeared many times. Its target is not known. Amplification of the TCR beta CDR3 regions used RNA transcripts (as template). HTBI-primed first-round RT-PCR preceded second-round multiplex PCR. TCRdb passed the multiplex PCR reads through MiXCR, listing each CDR3 protein once. The sample shows hundreds of thousands of distinct CDR3 sequences, around a fifth of them seen only once. This entry belongs to a study of Graves' ophthalmopathy and Graves' hyperthyroidism. Study in general: Untreated patients at initial diagnosis provided peripheral blood.

Study conclusions and caveats: The majority of expanded thyroid clonotypes above 0.001 frequency also occurred in blood.

Certain patients were not enrolled. These were patients with other autoimmune diseases, uncontrolled infections, pregnancy or lactation. This CDR3 is 15 amino acids long. V lost 2 bases to trimming and J lost 6 bases; unmatched junction nucleotides: 3. Germline CDR1 MNHEY, CDR2 SVGAGI. The sequenced material came from peripheral blood. The chain has TRBV6-5 and TRBJ2-2, with 10 bases lining up with TRBD2. This clonotype was obtained from a woman aged 18-29 years with stable Graves' hyperthyroidism. CDR3 nucleotides: TGTGCCAGCAGTTACAGCCTAGCGGGAGCCGGGGAGCTGTTTTTT. Protein product: CASSYSLAGAGELFF.